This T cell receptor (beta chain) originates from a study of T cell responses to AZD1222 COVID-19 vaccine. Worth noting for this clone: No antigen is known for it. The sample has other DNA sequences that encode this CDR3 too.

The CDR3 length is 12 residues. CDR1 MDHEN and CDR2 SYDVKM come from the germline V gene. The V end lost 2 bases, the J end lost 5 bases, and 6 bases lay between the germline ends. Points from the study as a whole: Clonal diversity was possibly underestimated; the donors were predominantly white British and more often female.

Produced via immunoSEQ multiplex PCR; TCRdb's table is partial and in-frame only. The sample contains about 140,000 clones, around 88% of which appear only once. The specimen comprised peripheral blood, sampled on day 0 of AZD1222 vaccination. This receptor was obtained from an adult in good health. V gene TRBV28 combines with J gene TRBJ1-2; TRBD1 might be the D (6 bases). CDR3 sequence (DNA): TGTGCCAGCAGTTTAAGGGGGTATGGCTACACCTTC. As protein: CASSLRGYGYTF.